Below, 31 T cell receptor beta chains from the same sample are listed, as sequenced in a study of blood T cell repertoires in COVID-19. The table came from immunoSEQ multiplex PCR; TCRdb's copy has only in-frame clones and leaves some out. The sample yields 170,000 or so clones, roughly 83% seen once. The sample comprised peripheral blood. These receptors all come from a woman in her thirties or forties with COVID-19, enrolled during active disease.

The rearrangement joins TRBV6-5 to TRBJ2-4; D is possibly TRBD1 (5 bases). Germline V gives CDR1 MNHEY, CDR2 SVGAGI. The ends were cut back, 5 bases at V and 3 bases at J, with 14 bases in the middle. The CDR3 length is 15 residues. The CDR3 spells CASSLTAFIKNIQYF. The CDR3 DNA sequence: TGTGCCAGCAGTCTGACAGCTTTTATCAAAAACATTCAGTACTTC.

This clone is a singleton in its sample. This chain connects TRBV5-5 to TRBJ2-2, with D tentatively TRBD2 (7 bases). The germline V gene encodes CDR1 SGHKS and CDR2 YYEKEE (reference sequence). Trimming took off 2 bases at V and 4 bases at J, with 15 bases between the two ends. The CDR3 length is 16 residues. The CDR3 here is CASSLVGGRSTGELFF. The CDR3 nucleotides are TGTGCCAGCAGCTTAGTGGGGGGGCGCAGCACCGGGGAGCTGTTTTTT.

The chain joins TRBV11-2 to TRBJ2-7; tentative D call: TRBD2 (5 bases). V was cut by 3 bases and J by 1 base, with 10 bases left in between. The CDR3 length is 14 residues. In germline, CDR1 is SGHAT, CDR2 FQNNGV. The chain's CDR3 is CASSLSSLSYEQYF. The CDR3 nucleotides read TGTGCCAGCAGCTTGTCTAGCCTTTCCTACGAGCAGTACTTC.

The chain joins TRBV2 to TRBJ2-7, with 10 bases aligning to TRBD2. The germline CDR1 and CDR2 sequences are SNHLY and FYNNEI. V shed 7 bases and J 4 bases; nucleotides not matched to a gene: 10. The CDR3 is 15 amino acids. CDR3 loop: CASNEPTSGIYEQYF. The CDR3 bases are TGTGCCAGCAACGAACCTACTAGCGGGATATACGAGCAGTACTTC.

This chain uses TRBV6-5 with TRBJ2-3, with unresolved D. Trimming removed 10 bases at V and 5 bases at J, with 19 bases between. Germline V gives CDR1 MNHEY, CDR2 SVGAGI. This CDR3 is 14 amino acids long. This CDR3 reads CATGHGPPEDTQYF. The CDR3 DNA is TGTGCCACAGGCCATGGCCCCCCTGAAGATACGCAGTATTTT.

This chain uses TRBV6-5 with TRBJ2-7; D is perhaps TRBD1 (5 bases). Trimming removed 6 bases from V and 5 bases from J, with 14 bases in between. This CDR3 spans 13 amino acids. Germline loops: CDR1 MNHEY, CDR2 SVGAGI. CDR3 loop: CASRNRQSHEQYF. The CDR3 DNA reads as TGTGCCAGCAGGAACAGGCAGTCCCACGAGCAGTACTTC.

The chain links TRBV6-5 to TRBJ2-5, with TRBD1 matching 7 bases. Germline V gene sequence: CDR1 MNHEY, CDR2 SVGAGI. This CDR3 comprises 14 residues. V shed 6 bases, J shed 2 bases, and the junction held 6 bases outside the gene matches. The CDR3: CASRATGQQETQYF. The CDR3 region has the DNA TGTGCCAGCAGAGCGACAGGGCAGCAAGAGACCCAGTACTTC.

As regards this clone: A much larger clone lies a single base off, so this may be a read error. The chain carries TRBV2 and TRBJ2-7; D is perhaps TRBD1 (5 bases). Per germline, CDR1 SNHLY and CDR2 FYNNEI. The CDR3 runs to 12 residues. Trimming took off 6 bases at V and 3 bases at J, with 9 bases between the two ends. CDR3 loop: CASRDDSYEQYF. The CDR3 DNA reads as TGTGCCAGCAGGGACGACAGCTACGAGCAGTACTTC. The whole variable domain, filled in from reference TRBV2 and TRBJ2-7, reads EPEVTQTPSHQVTQMGQEVILRCVPISNHLYFYWYRQILGQKVEFLVSFYNNEISEKSEIFDDQFSVERPDGSNFTLKIRSTKLEDSAMYFCASRDDSYEQYFGPGTRLTVT.

This clone was seen once. The rearrangement uses TRBV28 and TRBJ1-1; TRBD1 matches at 12 bases. Germline CDR1 reads MDHEN; CDR2 reads SYDVKM. V was pared by 6 bases and J by 1 base, with 12 bases of the junction left unmatched. The CDR3 has 18 amino acids. The CDR3 sequence is CASRPPGTGGGGNTEAFF. The CDR3 nucleotides are TGTGCCAGCAGACCTCCCGGGACAGGGGGCGGAGGGAACACTGAAGCTTTCTTT.

V and J are TRBV27 and TRBJ2-7; 8 positions match TRBD1. Germline V CDR1 and CDR2: MNHEY, SMNVEV (reference sequence). J lost 7 bases, V lost 5 bases, and 10 bases had no gene match. This CDR3 has 14 amino acids. In DNA form, the CDR3 reads TGTGCCAGCAGTGTTATGACAGGGGTCAGGGAGCAGTACTTC. As protein: CASSVMTGVREQYF.

This clone showed up just a few times. The rearrangement joins TRBV5-1 to TRBJ1-2, with D possibly TRBD1 on 5 matching bases. Trimming left V 1 base short and J 2 bases short, with 9 bases between. The CDR3 loop spans 14 amino acids. Germline-derived CDR1 and CDR2 are SGHRS and YFSETQ. The CDR3: CASSLYRNNYGYTF. The CDR3 DNA reads TGCGCCAGCAGCTTGTACAGGAACAACTATGGCTACACCTTC.

The chain combines TRBV28 with TRBJ1-2; TRBD1 might be the D (6 bases). In germline, CDR1 is MDHEN, CDR2 SYDVKM. This CDR3 is 17 amino acids long. Trimming took 3 bases from V and 1 from J, leaving 18 bases between them. The CDR3 loop is CASSLGLQGRGNYGYTF. For the CDR3, the DNA is TGTGCCAGCAGTTTGGGACTTCAGGGGAGGGGTAACTATGGCTACACCTTC.

V usage is TRBV18 and J usage is TRBJ1-2; tentative D call: TRBD1 (6 bases). Between the trimmed V and J ends, which lost 0 bases and 6 bases, there was a span of 14 bases. This CDR3 has 15 residues. Looked up from germline, CDR1 is KGHSH and CDR2 is LQKENI. The chain's CDR3 is CASSPPGAGGHGYTF. CDR3 DNA: TGTGCCAGCTCACCACCAGGGGCCGGGGGGCATGGCTACACCTTC.

As to this clone: At one of its ends the junction is not consistent with the germline gene, which may arise from a read error. The genes are TRBV5-1 and TRBJ1-4; no definite D call. Germline V gives CDR1 SGHRS, CDR2 YFSETQ. This CDR3 has 17 residues. The CDR3 DNA sequence: TGCGCCAGCAGCTTCCCCGCAGCAGGAGCGACTAAAGAAAAACTGTTTTTT. Protein: CASSFPAAGATKEKLFF.

This clone is medium-sized (0.01 to 0.1%) within its sample. The chain carries TRBV7-3 and TRBJ1-1; tentative D call: TRBD1 (5 bases). CDR3 length equals 14 residues. V lost 0 bases and J lost 10, with 15 bases in between. Germline-derived CDR1 and CDR2 are SGHTA and FQGTGA. The CDR3: CASSLTQGGKGAFF. The CDR3, as DNA: TGTGCCAGCAGCTTAACGCAGGGAGGGAAGGGAGCTTTCTTT. Combining the CDR3 with reference TRBV7-3 and TRBJ1-1 gives the whole variable domain GAGVSQTPSNKVTEKGKYVELRCDPISGHTALYWYRQSLGQGPEFLIYFQGTGAADDSGLPNDRFFAVRPEGSVSTLKIQRTERGDSAVYLCASSLTQGGKGAFFGQGTRLTVV.

The chain links TRBV18 to TRBJ2-3; a possible D gene is TRBD2 (5 bases). Germline CDR1 KGHSH, CDR2 LQKENI. V was pared by 5 bases and J by 2 bases, with 17 bases between. CDR3 length: 16 amino acids. CDR3 bases: TGTGCCAGCTCATCAGATATAGCGAGAGACACAGATACGCAGTATTTT. Residues: CASSSDIARDTDTQYF.

The rearrangement links TRBV9 to TRBJ2-3; 12 nucleotides align to TRBD2. The germline V gene has CDR1 SGDLS and CDR2 YYNGEE. This CDR3 spans 17 amino acids. V gave up 2 bases and J gave up 3 bases; unmatched junction bases: 7. The CDR3 loop reads CASSVRTSGVYTDTQYF. CDR3 DNA: TGTGCCAGCAGCGTTCGGACTAGCGGGGTATATACAGATACGCAGTATTTT.

V usage is TRBV5-1 and J usage is TRBJ1-5; D gene uncertain. V gave up 0 bases and J gave up 1 base, with 8 bases separating them. Germline values: CDR1 SGHRS, CDR2 YFSETQ. The CDR3 runs 15 residues. As DNA, the CDR3 is TGCGCCAGCAGCTTGGTATCAGGCAGCAATCAGCCCCAGCATTTT. Amino acid sequence: CASSLVSGSNQPQHF.

The count of this clone is one. J is TRBJ2-7 and V is TRBV11-2; the D is unclear. Looked up from germline, CDR1 is SGHAT and CDR2 is FQNNGV. V lost 2 bases to trimming and J lost 3 bases, with 5 bases between them. This CDR3 has 12 amino acids. CDR3: CASSLSGYEQYF. The CDR3 coding sequence is TGTGCCAGCAGCTTATCCGGCTACGAGCAGTACTTC. The whole variable domain, filled in from reference TRBV11-2 and TRBJ2-7, reads EAGVAQSPRYKIIEKRQSVAFWCNPISGHATLYWYQQILGQGPKLLIQFQNNGVVDDSQLPKDRFSAERLKGVDSTLKIQPAKLEDSAVYLCASSLSGYEQYFGPGTRLTVT.

V is TRBV6-5 and J is TRBJ1-2, with D unclear. With 0 bases removed from V and 0 bases from J, the gap between germline ends came to 11 bases. This CDR3 region has 16 residues. The germline V gene encodes CDR1 MNHEY and CDR2 SVGAGI. The DNA of the CDR3 is TGTGCCAGCAGTTACTCAACTCTCTTATCTAACTATGGCTACACCTTC. Translation: CASSYSTLLSNYGYTF.

The chain links TRBV6-4 to TRBJ2-3, with 8 nucleotides matching TRBD2. CDR1 is MRHNA and CDR2 is SNTAGT in the germline V gene. V was clipped by 2 bases and J by 2 bases; unmatched bases: 3. The CDR3 is 15 residues long. CDR3 residues: CASSDNGGATDTQYF. CDR3 in DNA: TGTGCCAGCAGTGACAACGGGGGGGCCACAGATACGCAGTATTTT.

In this sample, this clone turned up many times. This chain joins TRBV9 and TRBJ1-1; D gene unclear. Between the trimmed V and J ends, which lost 4 bases and 0 bases, there was a span of 16 bases. CDR3 size: 16 residues. Germline V gene sequence: CDR1 SGDLS, CDR2 YYNGEE. DNA for the CDR3: TGTGCCAGCAGCCTCCCCCAGCGGGGTATGAACACTGAAGCTTTCTTT. It is translated as CASSLPQRGMNTEAFF.

J is TRBJ1-6 and V is TRBV28; D gene uncertain. V was clipped by 6 bases and J by 0 bases, with 9 bases between them. This CDR3 spans 15 amino acids. CDR1 is MDHEN, CDR2 SYDVKM, per germline. In DNA form, the CDR3 reads TGTGCCAGCAGCCCGGGGAGCTCCTATAATTCACCCCTCCACTTT. Translation gives CASSPGSSYNSPLHF.

The V call is TRBV28, the J call TRBJ1-6, with 8 bases lining up with TRBD1. Germline V lookup: CDR1 MDHEN, CDR2 SYDVKM. The CDR3 spans 16 residues. J gave up 10 bases and V 3 bases, and 11 bases lay outside the gene matches. CDR3 region: CASSFLAGGVESPLHF. The CDR3 DNA follows: TGTGCCAGCAGTTTTCTGGCAGGGGGCGTCGAGTCACCCCTCCACTTT.

J is TRBJ2-7 and V is TRBV6-5; TRBD1 matches 11 bases. The CDR3 length is 14 residues. J lost 6 bases, V lost 6 bases, and 7 bases had no gene match. From germline, CDR1 is MNHEY and CDR2 SVGAGI. The DNA for the CDR3 is TGTGCCAGCAGCCCCTCCGGGACAGGGGGCGAGCAGTACTTC. This encodes CASSPSGTGGEQYF.

This sequence joins TRBV6-1 and TRBJ1-1; perhaps TRBD1 as D (6 bases). The CDR3 has 13 residues. V lost 0 bases and J lost 10, with 12 bases in between. Germline assignment: CDR1 MNHNS and CDR2 SASEGT. Written as DNA, the CDR3 is TGTGCCAGCAGTGAAGCGCCAGGGGAGTCAGCTTTCTTT. Translating gives CASSEAPGESAFF.

This chain connects TRBV3-1 (or the pseudogene TRBV3-2) to TRBJ2-5; 9 bases line up with TRBD1. Germline trimming cut 0 bases from V and 6 bases from J; bases unmatched to any gene: 5. The CDR3 covers 15 residues. Looked up from germline, CDR1 is LGHDT and CDR2 is YNNKEL (reference sequence). The CDR3 spells CASSQEDRGQKTQYF. CDR3 sequence (DNA): TGTGCCAGCAGCCAAGAGGACAGGGGTCAAAAGACCCAGTACTTC.

This clone was counted at least ten times. The chain employs TRBV11-2 and TRBJ2-2; TRBD2 matches 7 bases. With V trimmed by 1 base and J by 6 bases, 5 bases remained unmatched. This CDR3 region has 15 residues. Germline V lookup: CDR1 SGHAT, CDR2 FQNNGV. The chain's CDR3 is CASSLGGEGSGELFF. CDR3 coding DNA: TGTGCCAGCAGCTTAGGAGGGGAGGGGTCCGGGGAGCTGTTTTTT. The full variable domain, completed using reference TRBV11-2 and TRBJ2-2, is EAGVAQSPRYKIIEKRQSVAFWCNPISGHATLYWYQQILGQGPKLLIQFQNNGVVDDSQLPKDRFSAERLKGVDSTLKIQPAKLEDSAVYLCASSLGGEGSGELFFGEGSRLTVL.

The chain employs TRBV15 and TRBJ2-3, with a tentative D call TRBD1 (5 bases). The germline gives CDR1 LNHNV, CDR2 YYDKDF (reference sequence). Trimming took 4 bases from V and 4 from J, leaving 9 bases between them. This CDR3 comprises 13 residues. The CDR3 loop reads CATSTPGSDTQYF. The CDR3 DNA reads TGTGCCACCAGCACCCCAGGGTCAGATACGCAGTATTTT.

This clone was detected once. V usage is TRBV4-1 and J usage is TRBJ1-5; 8 positions match TRBD1. The CDR3 sequence is 17 residues long. V was clipped by 0 bases and J by 7 bases; unmatched bases: 11. From germline, CDR1 is MGHRA and CDR2 YSYEKL. Here the CDR3 reads CASSQDQVRTGNQPQHF. CDR3 DNA sequence: TGCGCCAGCAGCCAAGATCAGGTGAGGACAGGGAACCAGCCCCAGCATTTT.

The chain's CDR3 is CASSQNGLDQPQHF. CDR3 sequence (DNA): TGTGCCAGCAGCCAAAACGGACTTGATCAGCCCCAGCATTTT. The chain joins TRBV4-2 to TRBJ1-5; D unclear. V lost 2 bases and J 5 bases, leaving 10 bases between the germline ends. Germline values: CDR1 LGHNA, CDR2 YNFKEQ. The CDR3 is 14 residues long.